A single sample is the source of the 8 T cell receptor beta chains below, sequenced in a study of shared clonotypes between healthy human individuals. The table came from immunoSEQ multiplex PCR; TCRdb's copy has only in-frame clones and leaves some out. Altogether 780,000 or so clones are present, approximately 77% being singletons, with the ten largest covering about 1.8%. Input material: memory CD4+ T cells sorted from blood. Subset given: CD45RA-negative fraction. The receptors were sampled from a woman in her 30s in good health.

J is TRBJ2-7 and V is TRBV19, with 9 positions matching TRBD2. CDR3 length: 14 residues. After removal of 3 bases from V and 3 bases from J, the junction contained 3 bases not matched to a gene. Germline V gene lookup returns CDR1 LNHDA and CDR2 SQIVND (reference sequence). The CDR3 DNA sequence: TGTGCCAGTAGTATTCTAGCGGGACACTACGAGCAGTACTTC. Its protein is CASSILAGHYEQYF.

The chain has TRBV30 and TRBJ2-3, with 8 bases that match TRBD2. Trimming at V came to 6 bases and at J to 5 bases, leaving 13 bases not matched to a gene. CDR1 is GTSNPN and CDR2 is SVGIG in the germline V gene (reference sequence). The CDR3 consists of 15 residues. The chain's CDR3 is CACPIRAGAVDTQYF. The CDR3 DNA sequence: TGTGCCTGCCCAATAAGAGCGGGAGCCGTAGATACGCAGTATTTT.

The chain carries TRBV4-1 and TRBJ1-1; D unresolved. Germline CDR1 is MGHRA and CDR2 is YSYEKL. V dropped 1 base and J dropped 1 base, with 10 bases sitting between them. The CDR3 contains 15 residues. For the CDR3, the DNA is TGCGCCAGCAGCCAAGTCCTTAGCCGGAACACTGAAGCTTTCTTT. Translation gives CASSQVLSRNTEAFF.

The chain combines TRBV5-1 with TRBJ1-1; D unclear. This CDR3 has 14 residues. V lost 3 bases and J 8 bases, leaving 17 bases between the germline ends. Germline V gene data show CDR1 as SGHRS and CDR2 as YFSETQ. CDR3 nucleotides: TGCGCCAGCAGCTGGGGTGGTGAACCCCAAGAAGCTTTCTTT. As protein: CASSWGGEPQEAFF.

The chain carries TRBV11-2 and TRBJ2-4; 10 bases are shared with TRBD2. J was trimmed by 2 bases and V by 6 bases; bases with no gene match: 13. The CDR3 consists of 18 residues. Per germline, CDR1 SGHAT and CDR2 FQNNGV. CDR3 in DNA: TGTGCCAGCAGTCAGCGGGAGGGCCTGGCTCTAACCAAAAACATTCAGTACTTC. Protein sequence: CASSQREGLALTKNIQYF.

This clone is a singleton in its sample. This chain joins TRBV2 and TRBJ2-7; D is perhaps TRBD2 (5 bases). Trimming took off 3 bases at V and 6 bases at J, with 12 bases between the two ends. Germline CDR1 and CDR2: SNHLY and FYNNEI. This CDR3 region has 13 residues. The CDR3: CASSDGESGEQYF. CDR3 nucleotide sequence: TGTGCCAGCAGTGACGGGGAATCGGGCGAGCAGTACTTC.

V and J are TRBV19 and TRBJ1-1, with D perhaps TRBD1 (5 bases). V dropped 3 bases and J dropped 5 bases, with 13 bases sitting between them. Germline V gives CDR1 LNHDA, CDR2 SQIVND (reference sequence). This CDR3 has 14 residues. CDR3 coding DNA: TGTGCCAGTAGTATCCCGGGGGTGCGGACTGAAGCTTTCTTT. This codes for CASSIPGVRTEAFF.

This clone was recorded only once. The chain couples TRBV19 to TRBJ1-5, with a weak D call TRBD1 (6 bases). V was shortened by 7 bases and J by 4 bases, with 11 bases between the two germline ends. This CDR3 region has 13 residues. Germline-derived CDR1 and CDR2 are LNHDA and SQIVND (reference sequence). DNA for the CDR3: TGTGCCAGTAACGACAGGCCAAATCAGCCCCAGCATTTT. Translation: CASNDRPNQPQHF.